This T cell receptor beta chain came from a study of shared clonotypes between healthy human individuals. Turning to the study itself: The composition of the donors was a couple of women and a few men aged 18 to 49. Used for every donor were three CD4 naive, three CD4 memory, two CD8 naive and one CD8 memory plate. Whole-study results and caveats: The generation probabilities recorded for non-shared clonotypes fell below those of clonotypes shared by all four donors.

Splitting the CD4+ cells yielded a CD45RA+ naive subset and a CD45RA-negative memory subset. Worth noting for this clone: Its antigen is unidentified.

Some clones are missing from TCRdb's copy, which holds only in-frame ones; the method was immunoSEQ multiplex PCR. Among around 720,000 clones, 60% to 75% were seen once, and the ten largest hold around 1.8%. V lost 4 bases to trimming and J lost 1 base; unmatched junction nucleotides: 5. The CDR3 is 15 amino acids. Germline CDR1 SGDLS, CDR2 YYNGEE. The chain joins TRBV9 to TRBJ2-7, with 10 bases aligning to TRBD1. The sequenced material came from memory CD4+ T cells sorted from blood. Subset denoted: CD45RA-negative fraction. This sequence originates from a woman aged 25 to 39 in good health. CDR3 protein: CASSSRDRGSYEQYF. The CDR3 nucleotides read TGTGCCAGCAGCTCCCGGGACAGGGGTTCCTACGAGCAGTACTTC. Together with reference TRBV9 and TRBJ2-7, the CDR3 gives the full variable domain: DSGVTQTPKHLITATGQRVTLRCSPRSGDLSVYWYQQSLDQGLQFLIQYYNGEERAKGNILERFSAQQFPDLHSELNLSSLELGDSALYFCASSSRDRGSYEQYFGPGTRLTVT.